The clone carrying this T cell receptor (beta chain) has only a few counts. Its antigen is undetermined. CDR1 and CDR2 (germline): DFQATT, SNEGSKA (reference sequence). The V segment lost 5 bases and the J segment 7 bases; nucleotides outside the gene matches: 5. This CDR3 is 13 amino acids long. The authors drew about 9.9 milliliters of peripheral blood from each donor. PCR was performed a second time for about 7 to 11 cycles using a sample-barcoded 5' primer and a J-beta primer mix. TCRdb re-derived calls from the 5' RACE reads in MiXCR, one entry per CDR3 protein. The sample shows approximately 1.5 million distinct CDR3 sequences, 30% to 40% of them seen only once. The data stem from a study of blood T cells in healthy people across ages. General study points: PBMCs left unsorted prevented a conclusive naive versus antigen-experienced comparison.

The TCR originated in a woman aged 25 to 39 in good health. The chain couples TRBV20-1 to TRBJ1-4; 9 bases are a match to TRBD1. Sequencing was done on a sample of blood. CDR3 protein: CSASQGAIEKLFF. The CDR3 coding sequence is TGCAGTGCTTCACAGGGGGCTATTGAAAAACTGTTTTTT.